This is a list of T cell receptor beta chains from one sample in a study of cytomegalovirus exposure and HLA in healthy donors. Profiling relied on immunoSEQ multiplex PCR, and the TCRdb table lists in-frame clones only, not all of them. The top ten clones hold 7.5% to 10% of a sample with some 59,000 clones, around nine tenths of them seen once. The sample consisted of PBMCs. Receptors originate from a woman aged 18-35 years in good health and CMV-seropositive. The CDR3 runs from the conserved cysteine through the conserved F or W. D genes are given only for firm matches. Size is omitted from some rows. Given values are once, few, many or a class for expanded clones.

D gene	clone size	V gene	J gene	CDR3 protein	CDR3 DNA
NA	once	TRBV4-1	TRBJ2-5	CASSPRTRETQYF	TGCGCCAGCAGCCCCCGGACACGAGAGACCCAGTACTTC
NA	NA	TRBV29-1	TRBJ1-4	CSVAGDDNEKLFF	TGCAGCGTTGCAGGGGATGATAATGAAAAACTGTTTTTT
TRBD1	NA	TRBV15	TRBJ1-5	CASTGGYGNQPQHF	TGTGCCAGTACAGGGGGCTACGGCAATCAGCCCCAGCATTTT
NA	NA	TRBV30	TRBJ1-1	CAWSVQRGVNTEAFF	TGTGCCTGGAGTGTACAGCGGGGGGTTAACACTGAAGCTTTCTTT
NA	NA	TRBV6-5	TRBJ2-7	CASSLHRDTYEQYF	TGTGCCAGCAGCTTGCACAGGGATACCTACGAGCAGTACTTC
TRBD1	NA	TRBV7-3	TRBJ1-2	CASSLTGDRLGGYTF	TGTGCCAGCAGCTTAACTGGGGACAGGCTCGGTGGCTACACCTTC
TRBD1	NA	TRBV18	TRBJ1-2	CASSRQGSYTF	TGTGCCAGCTCTCGACAGGGCTCCTACACCTTC
NA	few	TRBV6-5	TRBJ1-2	CASSYSGGLGGYTF	TGTGCCAGCAGTTACTCGGGGGGACTGGGGGGCTACACCTTC
TRBD2	NA	TRBV11-3	TRBJ2-7	CASSSLAGSSEQYF	TGTGCCAGCAGCTCATTAGCGGGTAGTAGCGAGCAGTACTTC
NA	NA	TRBV4-1	TRBJ2-3	CASSQQGTDTQYF	TGCGCCAGCAGCCAACAGGGGACAGATACGCAGTATTTT
TRBD1	NA	TRBV7-2	TRBJ1-1	CASSPYRGGYTEAFF	TGTGCCAGCAGCCCCTACAGGGGTGGGTACACTGAAGCTTTCTTT
TRBD2	NA	TRBV6-4	TRBJ2-1	CASSDSSGGAGEQFF	TGTGCCAGCAGTGACTCAAGCGGGGGGGCCGGGGAGCAGTTCTTC
NA	NA	TRBV6-5	TRBJ1-4	CASRRGQGGEKLFF	TGTGCCAGCAGAAGGGGCCAGGGTGGGGAAAAACTGTTTTTT